The clone carrying this T cell receptor beta chain was seen more than once but under ten times. Its antigen is still unknown. This specimen belongs to a study of beta chain features in type 1 diabetes. Study-level points and caveats: Within patients, naive, central memory and Treg TCRB repertoires seemed more similar than within healthy donors. Significant though moderate, a shortening of TCRB CDR3s appeared in all four CD4+ subsets of Type 1 diabetes patients.

Expressed TCRB transcripts were sequenced because the entire RNA isolate underwent reverse transcription. Assay used: immunoSEQ multiplex PCR; TCRdb lists only in-frame clones, some missing. The table lists roughly 400,000 clones, roughly 16% of them singletons, with 0.019% in the top ten. There are 14 residues in the CDR3. Germline V CDR1 and CDR2: GTSNPN, SVGIG (reference sequence). Trimming removed 4 bases from V and 4 bases from J, with 13 bases in between. The V gene is TRBV30, the J gene TRBJ2-2; TRBD1 might be the D (6 bases). The material sequenced was naive CD4+ T cells from blood. This TCR was recovered from a woman aged 18-30 years in good health. The CDR3 is CAWKSNRATGELFF. In nucleotides, the CDR3 is TGTGCCTGGAAATCCAACAGGGCCACCGGGGAGCTGTTTTTT.